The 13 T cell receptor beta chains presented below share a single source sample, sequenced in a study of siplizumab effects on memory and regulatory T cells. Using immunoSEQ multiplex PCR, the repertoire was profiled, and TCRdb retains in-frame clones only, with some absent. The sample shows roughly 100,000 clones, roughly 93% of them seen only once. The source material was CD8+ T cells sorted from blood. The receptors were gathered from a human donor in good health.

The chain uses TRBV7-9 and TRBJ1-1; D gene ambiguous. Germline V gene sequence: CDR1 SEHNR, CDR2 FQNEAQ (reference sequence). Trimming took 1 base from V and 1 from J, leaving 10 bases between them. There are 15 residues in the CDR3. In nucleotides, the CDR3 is TGTGCCAGCAGCTTAGAAGAACAAGCGAACACTGAAGCTTTCTTT. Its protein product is CASSLEEQANTEAFF. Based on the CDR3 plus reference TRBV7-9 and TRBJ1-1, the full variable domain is DTGVSQNPRHKITKRGQNVTFRCDPISEHNRLYWYRQTLGQGPEFLTYFQNEAQLEKSRLLSDRFSAERPKGSFSTLEIQRTEQGDSAMYLCASSLEEQANTEAFFGQGTRLTVV.

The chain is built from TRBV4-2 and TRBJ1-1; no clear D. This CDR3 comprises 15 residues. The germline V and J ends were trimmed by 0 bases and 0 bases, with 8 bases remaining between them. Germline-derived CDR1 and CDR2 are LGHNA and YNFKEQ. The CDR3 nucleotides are TGTGCCAGCAGCCAAGAGCAGGAAGTGAACACTGAAGCTTTCTTT. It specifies CASSQEQEVNTEAFF.

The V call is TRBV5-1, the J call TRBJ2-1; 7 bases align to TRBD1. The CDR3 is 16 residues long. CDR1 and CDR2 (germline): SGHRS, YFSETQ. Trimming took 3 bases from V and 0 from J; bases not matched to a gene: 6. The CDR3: CASSSGTADSYNEQFF. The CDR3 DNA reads TGCGCCAGCAGCTCCGGGACAGCGGACTCCTACAATGAGCAGTTCTTC.

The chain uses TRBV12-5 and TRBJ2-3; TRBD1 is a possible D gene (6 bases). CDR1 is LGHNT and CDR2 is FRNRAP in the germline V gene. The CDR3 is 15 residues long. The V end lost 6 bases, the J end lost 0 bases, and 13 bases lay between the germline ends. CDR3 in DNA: TGTGCTAGTGGCCCCGGGACAAGAAGCACAGATACGCAGTATTTT. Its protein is CASGPGTRSTDTQYF.

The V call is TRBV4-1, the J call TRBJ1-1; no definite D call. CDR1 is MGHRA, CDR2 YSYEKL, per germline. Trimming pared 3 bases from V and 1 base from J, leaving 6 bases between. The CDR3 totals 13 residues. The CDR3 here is CASSHVGNTEAFF. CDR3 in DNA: TGCGCCAGCAGCCACGTTGGGAACACTGAAGCTTTCTTT.

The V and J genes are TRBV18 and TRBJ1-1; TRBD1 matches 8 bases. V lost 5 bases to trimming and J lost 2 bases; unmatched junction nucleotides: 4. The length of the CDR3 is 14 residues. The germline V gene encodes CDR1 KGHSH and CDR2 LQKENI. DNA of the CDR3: TGTGCCAGCTCATCGGACAGGGCAAACACTGAAGCTTTCTTT. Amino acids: CASSSDRANTEAFF.

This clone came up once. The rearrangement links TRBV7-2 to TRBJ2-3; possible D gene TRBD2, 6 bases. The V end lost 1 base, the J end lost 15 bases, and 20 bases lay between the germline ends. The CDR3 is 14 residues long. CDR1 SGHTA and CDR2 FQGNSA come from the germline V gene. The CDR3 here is CASSLVGGADVKYF. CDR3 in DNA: TGTGCCAGCAGCTTAGTAGGAGGGGCCGACGTGAAATATTTT.

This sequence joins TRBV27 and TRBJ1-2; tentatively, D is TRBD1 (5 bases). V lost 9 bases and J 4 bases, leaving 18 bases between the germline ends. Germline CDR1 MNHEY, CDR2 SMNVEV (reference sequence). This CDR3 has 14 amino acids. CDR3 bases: TGTGCCAGTAACCCTTCCCGGGGGGGCTATGGCTACACCTTC. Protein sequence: CASNPSRGGYGYTF.

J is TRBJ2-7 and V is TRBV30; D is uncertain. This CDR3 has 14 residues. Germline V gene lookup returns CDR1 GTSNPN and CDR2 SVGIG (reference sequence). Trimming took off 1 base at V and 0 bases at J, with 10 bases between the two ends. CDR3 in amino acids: CAWSGWWDSYEQYF. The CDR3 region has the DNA TGTGCCTGGAGTGGGTGGTGGGACTCCTACGAGCAGTACTTC.

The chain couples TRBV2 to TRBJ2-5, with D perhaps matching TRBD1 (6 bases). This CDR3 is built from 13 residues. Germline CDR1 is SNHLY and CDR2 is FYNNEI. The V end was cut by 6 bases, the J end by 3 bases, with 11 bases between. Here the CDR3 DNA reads TGTGCCAGCAGAAACAGGGTCGAAGAGACCCAGTACTTC. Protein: CASRNRVEETQYF.

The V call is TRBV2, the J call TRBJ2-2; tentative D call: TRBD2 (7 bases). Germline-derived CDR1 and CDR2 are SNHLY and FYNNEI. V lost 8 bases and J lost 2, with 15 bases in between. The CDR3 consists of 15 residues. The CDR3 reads CASQMGGPNTGELFF. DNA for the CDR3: TGTGCCAGCCAGATGGGGGGGCCAAACACCGGGGAGCTGTTTTTT.

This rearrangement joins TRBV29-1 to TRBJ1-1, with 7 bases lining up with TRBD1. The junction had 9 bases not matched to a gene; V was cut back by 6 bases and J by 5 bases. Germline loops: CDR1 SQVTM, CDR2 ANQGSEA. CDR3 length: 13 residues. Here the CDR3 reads CSVHDRVRTEAFF. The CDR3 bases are TGCAGCGTCCACGACAGGGTCCGGACTGAAGCTTTCTTT.

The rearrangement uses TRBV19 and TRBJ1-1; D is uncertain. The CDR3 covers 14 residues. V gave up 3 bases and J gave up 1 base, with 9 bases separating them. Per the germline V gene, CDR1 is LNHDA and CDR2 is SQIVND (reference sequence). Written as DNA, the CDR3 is TGTGCCAGTAGTATCCCTCCGGGGAACACTGAAGCTTTCTTT. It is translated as CASSIPPGNTEAFF.